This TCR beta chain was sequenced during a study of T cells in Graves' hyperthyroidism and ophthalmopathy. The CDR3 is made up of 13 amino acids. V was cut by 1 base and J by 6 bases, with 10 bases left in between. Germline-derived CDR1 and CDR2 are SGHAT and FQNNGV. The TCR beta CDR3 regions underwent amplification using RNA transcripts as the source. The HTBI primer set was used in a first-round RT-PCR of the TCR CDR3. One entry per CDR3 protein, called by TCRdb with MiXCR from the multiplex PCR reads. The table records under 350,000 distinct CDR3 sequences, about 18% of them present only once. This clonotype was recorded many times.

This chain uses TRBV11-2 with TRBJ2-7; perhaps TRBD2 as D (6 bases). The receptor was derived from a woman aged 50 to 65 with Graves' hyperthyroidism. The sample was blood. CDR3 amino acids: CASSLGGLIEQYF. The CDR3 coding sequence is TGTGCCAGCAGCTTAGGGGGACTCATCGAGCAGTACTTC. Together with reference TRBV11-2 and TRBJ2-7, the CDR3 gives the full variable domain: EAGVAQSPRYKIIEKRQSVAFWCNPISGHATLYWYQQILGQGPKLLIQFQNNGVVDDSQLPKDRFSAERLKGVDSTLKIQPAKLEDSAVYLCASSLGGLIEQYFGPGTRLTVT.